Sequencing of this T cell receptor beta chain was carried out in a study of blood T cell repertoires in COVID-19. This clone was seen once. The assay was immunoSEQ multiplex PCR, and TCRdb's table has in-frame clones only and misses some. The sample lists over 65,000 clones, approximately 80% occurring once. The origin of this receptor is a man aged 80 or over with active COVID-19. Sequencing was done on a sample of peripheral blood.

DNA of the CDR3: TGCGCCAGCAGTACGACAGGGGCTAATTCACCCCTCCACTTT. Its protein product is CASSTTGANSPLHF. The chain uses TRBV10-2 and TRBJ1-6; 8 bases agree with TRBD1. This CDR3 has 14 residues. Germline loops: CDR1 WSHSY, CDR2 SAAADI. V lost 5 bases, J lost 6 bases, and 3 bases stayed unmatched.